The sequence of this TCR beta chain was determined in a study of CD8 T cells in Susac syndrome. CDR1 is LNHDA and CDR2 is SQIVND in the germline V gene (reference sequence). The CDR3 is made up of 14 amino acids. Germline trimming cut 5 bases from V and 2 bases from J; bases unmatched to any gene: 4. Random hexamers were used to reverse transcribe about 0.5 to 1 ug of RNA. The immunoSEQ assay covered 54 Vbeta and 13 Jbeta segments for CDR3. TCRdb ran MiXCR on the immunoSEQ multiplex PCR reads and lists one entry per CDR3 protein. The sample yields fewer than 350,000 distinct CDR3 sequences, roughly 85% seen once. CD8+ and CD4+ T cells taken from blood had their TCR beta sequenced. It was negative isolation that provided the CD8+ and CD4+ T cells, whereas TEMRA cells were enriched by FACS.

Sequencing input: CD8+ T cells from PBMCs. The clonotype was recovered from a human donor with multiple sclerosis. The chain joins TRBV19 to TRBJ1-2, with 8 bases that match TRBD1. In DNA form, the CDR3 reads TGTGCCAGTAGTCCGACAGGGGACAACTATGGCTACACCTTC. Translation: CASSPTGDNYGYTF.